The 16 T cell receptor beta chains below come from one sample, sequenced in a study of breast tumors, draining lymph nodes, adjacent tissues. Axillary draining lymph nodes of breast cancer patients supplied the node samples. TCRdb reprocessed the multiplex PCR reads via MiXCR and lists one record per CDR3 protein. The sample has roughly 130,000 distinct CDR3 sequences; approximately 32% are singletons. Sequencing was performed on axillary lymph node tissue. The receptors were gathered from a female donor with breast cancer. Some clones in this sample may be carry-over from other donors' samples.

The chain couples TRBV15 to TRBJ2-7; 9 bases line up with TRBD1. The V gene's germline CDR1 is LNHNV and CDR2 YYDKDF (reference sequence). This CDR3 is built from 17 residues. V lost 0 bases, J lost 6 bases, and 12 bases stayed unmatched. This CDR3 reads CATSRDRGTGRRAEQYF. The CDR3 coding sequence is TGTGCCACCAGCAGAGATCGAGGGACAGGGAGGAGGGCCGAGCAGTACTTC.

As concerns this clonotype: One end of the junction is discordant with germline, which a read error may explain. The chain has TRBV7-2 and TRBJ2-6; tentatively, D is TRBD1 (7 bases). The germline V gene has CDR1 SGHTA and CDR2 FQGNSA. The CDR3 runs 16 residues. CDR3 sequence reads: CASSLRAAGQPSTEAF. CDR3 bases: TGTGCCAGCAGCTTAAGAGCGGCGGGACAGCCGAGCACTGAAGCTTTC.

This clonotype was detected once. The chain couples TRBV4-2 to TRBJ2-2; D is ambiguous. Trimming cost V 3 bases and J 1 base, with 9 bases left between them. CDR1 is LGHNA and CDR2 is YNFKEQ in the germline V gene. This CDR3 contains 15 residues. The CDR3 loop reads CASSHWQLNTGELFF. Written as DNA, the CDR3 is TGTGCCAGCAGCCATTGGCAGCTGAACACCGGGGAGCTGTTTTTT.

This clonotype was recorded at least ten times. The chain has TRBV5-6 and TRBJ2-3; unclear D gene. CDR3 length equals 14 residues. Looked up from germline, CDR1 is SGHDT and CDR2 is YYEEEE. Trimming removed 0 bases from V and 3 bases from J, with 8 bases in between. CDR3 region: CASSLAVGTDTQYF. The CDR3 DNA sequence: TGTGCCAGCAGCTTGGCCGTCGGGACAGATACGCAGTATTTT.

V usage is TRBV20-1 and J usage is TRBJ2-2, with 8 bases matching TRBD2. Germline V gene sequence: CDR1 DFQATT, CDR2 SNEGSKA (reference sequence). The V and J ends lost 5 bases and 10 bases, in that order; junction bases with no gene match: 12. This CDR3 region has 14 residues. This chain's CDR3 is CSALAGSMATELFF. The DNA for the CDR3 is TGCAGTGCTTTAGCGGGGTCAATGGCCACGGAGCTGTTTTTT.

Worth noting for this clonotype: The germline gene is not matched at one end of the junction; a read error may be the cause. J is TRBJ2-5 and V is TRBV20-1, with TRBD2 identical over 10 bases. The CDR3 is 14 residues long. The germline CDR1 and CDR2 sequences are DFQATT and SNEGSKA (reference sequence). The CDR3 spells CSATLAGFQATQYF. In DNA form, the CDR3 reads TGCAGTGCCACACTAGCGGGGTTCCAAGCGACCCAGTACTTC.

Many counts were recorded for this clonotype. This chain uses TRBV10-3 with TRBJ1-6, with D possibly matching TRBD1 (6 bases). CDR1 ENHRY and CDR2 SYGVKD come from the germline V gene. This CDR3 spans 14 amino acids. V shed 8 bases and J shed 5 bases, with 13 bases lying between them. CDR3 residues: CAISGGANNSPLHF. DNA for the CDR3: TGTGCCATCTCTGGGGGCGCCAATAATTCACCCCTCCACTTT.

Only a few counts were recorded for this clonotype. This chain connects TRBV4-1 to TRBJ1-2; weak D call: TRBD1 (5 bases). This CDR3 has 17 amino acids. Trimming shortened V by 1 base and J by 2 bases, and 17 bases separated the two germline ends. Germline values: CDR1 MGHRA, CDR2 YSYEKL. This CDR3 reads CASSQGGWGSLNYGYTF. The CDR3 bases are TGCGCCAGCAGCCAAGGGGGCTGGGGCAGCTTGAACTATGGCTACACCTTC.

In this sample, this clonotype turned up a few times. This may come from a read error, since a much larger clone is one base off. The chain joins TRBV12-3 or TRBV12-4 to TRBJ2-1, with D unclear. The CDR3 is 13 amino acids. Trimming took off 4 bases at V and 4 bases at J, with 8 bases between the two ends. The CDR3: CASSCGQYNEQFF. The CDR3 nucleotides are TGTGCCAGCAGTTGCGGTCAGTACAATGAGCAGTTCTTC.

In its sample, this clonotype was seen many times. The chain links TRBV7-3 to TRBJ2-3; TRBD2 matches at 7 bases. Germline CDR1 reads SGHTA; CDR2 reads FQGTGA. V gave up 5 bases and J gave up 5 bases; unmatched junction bases: 16. This CDR3 has 17 amino acids. The CDR3 nucleotides read TGTGCCAGCAGCCTAAACCCCCCTGGGGGGGGTCAAGATACGCAGTATTTT. Encoded protein: CASSLNPPGGGQDTQYF.

This clonotype was seen ten or more times. The V call is TRBV5-1, the J call TRBJ1-6, with a tentative D call TRBD1 (6 bases). The germline gives CDR1 SGHRS, CDR2 YFSETQ. The CDR3 contains 15 residues. V gave up 4 bases and J gave up 6 bases, with 14 bases separating them. Written as DNA, the CDR3 is TGCGCCAGCAGCCGCGAGGACAGCAGTAATTCACCCCTCCACTTT. Its translation is CASSREDSSNSPLHF.

Ten or more counts support this clonotype. The chain uses TRBV19 and TRBJ2-6; unclear D gene. The ends were cut back, 6 bases at V and 0 bases at J, with 9 bases in the middle. The CDR3 sequence is 15 residues long. Germline lookup yields CDR1 LNHDA and CDR2 SQIVND (reference sequence). The CDR3 protein is CASRRLSSGANVLTF. The CDR3 DNA reads TGTGCCAGTAGAAGACTGTCCTCTGGGGCCAACGTCCTGACTTTC. Full variable domain (remainder filled in from reference TRBV19 and TRBJ2-6): DGGITQSPKYLFRKEGQNVTLSCEQNLNHDAMYWYRQDPGQGLRLIYYSQIVNDFQKGDIAEGYSVSREKKESFPLTVTSAQKNPTAFYLCASRRLSSGANVLTFGAGSRLTVL.

This clonotype was recorded at least ten times. V is TRBV5-8 and J is TRBJ2-3, with D tentatively TRBD2 (5 bases). Germline CDR1 is SGHTS and CDR2 is YDEGEE. The CDR3 covers 16 residues. Trimming shortened V by 6 bases and J by 4 bases, and 21 bases separated the two germline ends. DNA for the CDR3: TGTGCCAGCAAGATCACTTTGGCTAGCTTCGCAGATACGCAGTATTTT. Its translation: CASKITLASFADTQYF.

This clonotype was picked up many times. This rearrangement joins TRBV18 to TRBJ1-2; no reliable D call. The CDR3 runs to 14 residues. V dropped 6 bases and J dropped 4 bases, with 15 bases sitting between them. Germline values: CDR1 KGHSH, CDR2 LQKENI. CDR3 region: CASSPSDDFYGYTF. The DNA for the CDR3 is TGTGCCAGCTCCCCCTCTGACGACTTCTATGGCTACACCTTC.

There are many counts of this clonotype. This chain links TRBV19 with TRBJ1-4; tentative D call: TRBD1 (6 bases). Trimming stripped 6 bases from V and 4 bases from J, with 12 bases between. The CDR3 runs to 14 residues. Germline V gives CDR1 LNHDA, CDR2 SQIVND (reference sequence). This chain's CDR3 is CASRGGQDNEKLFF. Written as DNA, the CDR3 is TGTGCCAGTAGGGGGGGACAAGATAATGAAAAACTGTTTTTT.

This clonotype was found many times. The chain employs TRBV20-1 and TRBJ1-5; no clear D gene. Trimming shortened V by 1 base and J by 1 base, and 14 bases separated the two germline ends. CDR1 DFQATT and CDR2 SNEGSKA come from the germline V gene (reference sequence). The CDR3 is 16 amino acids. The CDR3 coding sequence is TGCAGTGCTAGAGGACGGACGGGAATCAGCAATCAGCCCCAGCATTTT. Translated, it gives CSARGRTGISNQPQHF.